These 28 T cell receptor beta chains were sequenced from one sample in a study of blood T cell repertoires in COVID-19. Using immunoSEQ multiplex PCR, the repertoire was profiled, and TCRdb retains in-frame clones only, with some absent. The data show some 220,000 clones, about 86% seen once. The sample comprised PBMCs or T cells enriched from blood (not recorded which). The receptors come from a woman in her thirties or forties with acute COVID-19.

The genes are TRBV4-1 and TRBJ2-1; 11 bases map to TRBD2. Trimming removed 1 base from V and 5 bases from J; junction bases left unmatched: 13. The CDR3 is made up of 19 amino acids. CDR1 MGHRA and CDR2 YSYEKL come from the germline V gene. The CDR3 nucleotides read TGCGCCAGCAGCCAAGGAAGGGATCGGGTAGCGGGAGGGGACAATGAGCAGTTCTTC. This codes for CASSQGRDRVAGGDNEQFF.

This clone was seen only once. The chain joins TRBV6-5 to TRBJ2-7; 8 nucleotides line up with TRBD2. CDR1 and CDR2 from the germline V gene are MNHEY and SVGAGI. This CDR3 region has 14 residues. V lost 0 bases and J lost 3; bases outside the gene matches: 1. CDR3 region: CASSYSGLGYEQYF. CDR3 coding DNA: TGTGCCAGCAGTTACTCGGGACTAGGCTACGAGCAGTACTTC.

This clone has just one count. The chain joins TRBV5-5 to TRBJ1-5, with TRBD1 matching over 7 bases. Germline CDR1 SGHKS, CDR2 YYEKEE (reference sequence). The CDR3 has 18 amino acids. J was trimmed by 0 bases and V by 1 base; bases with no gene match: 10. CDR3 residues: CASSLRGDSQYSNQPQHF. CDR3 bases: TGTGCCAGCAGCTTGAGGGGGGACAGTCAATATAGCAATCAGCCCCAGCATTTT.

The V gene is TRBV14, the J gene TRBJ2-3; 7 positions agree with TRBD2. The trim removed 2 bases at V and 2 bases at J, leaving 4 bases unmatched. The CDR3 runs 15 residues. CDR1 is SGHDN, CDR2 FVKESK, per germline. CDR3 nucleotide sequence: TGTGCCAGCAGCCAACAGCGGGGCCACACAGATACGCAGTATTTT. It is translated as CASSQQRGHTDTQYF. The full variable domain, with the rest looked up from reference TRBV14 and TRBJ2-3, is EAGVTQFPSHSVIEKGQTVTLRCDPISGHDNLYWYRRVMGKEIKFLLHFVKESKQDESGMPNNRFLAERTGGTYSTLKVQPAELEDSGVYFCASSQQRGHTDTQYFGPGTRLTVL.

V gene TRBV20-1 combines with J gene TRBJ2-5; a weak D match, TRBD2 (5 bases). V shed 3 bases and J shed 5 bases, with 16 bases lying between them. This CDR3 spans 14 amino acids. Germline V gives CDR1 DFQATT, CDR2 SNEGSKA (reference sequence). CDR3 in DNA: TGCAGTGCTAGTACGGGCCGGAGAGGGGAGACCCAGTACTTC. Residues: CSASTGRRGETQYF.

This clone was observed once. This rearrangement joins TRBV28 to TRBJ1-1; 10 positions match TRBD1. The CDR3 extends over 17 amino acids. After removal of 3 bases from V and 1 base from J, the junction contained 8 bases not matched to a gene. In germline, CDR1 is MDHEN, CDR2 SYDVKM. CDR3 sequence reads: CASSFSDRGRSNTEAFF. The CDR3 region has the DNA TGTGCCAGCAGTTTTTCAGACAGGGGGCGATCGAACACTGAAGCTTTCTTT.

This chain connects TRBV7-9 to TRBJ2-3; D possibly corresponds to TRBD2 (5 bases). Deletions cut 1 base from V and 1 base from J, with 15 bases between. CDR1 and CDR2 (germline): SEHNR, FQNEAQ (reference sequence). The CDR3 sequence is 17 residues long. The CDR3 DNA reads as TGTGCCAGCAGCTTAGGGGTCGGACGGGGTGGCACAGATACGCAGTATTTT. Its translation: CASSLGVGRGGTDTQYF.

V usage is TRBV29-1 and J usage is TRBJ1-1; D is unresolved. Per germline, CDR1 SQVTM and CDR2 ANQGSEA. Between the trimmed V and J ends, which lost 7 bases and 2 bases, there was a span of 20 bases. The CDR3 length is 15 residues. The CDR3 bases are TGCAGCGCGAAGGAGACGATTCGACTAAACACTGAAGCTTTCTTT. Its translation is CSAKETIRLNTEAFF.

The gene calls are TRBV28 and TRBJ1-1; no definite D call. This CDR3 has 13 amino acids. Trimming took off 2 bases at V and 5 bases at J, with 9 bases between the two ends. CDR1 and CDR2 from the germline V gene are MDHEN and SYDVKM. The CDR3 region has the DNA TGTGCCAGCAGTTTACCCCCAGGAACTGAAGCTTTCTTT. Translation: CASSLPPGTEAFF. The whole variable domain, remainder taken from reference TRBV28 and TRBJ1-1, is DVKVTQSSRYLVKRTGEKVFLECVQDMDHENMFWYRQDPGLGLRLIYFSYDVKMKEKGDIPEGYSVSREKKERFSLILESASTNQTSMYLCASSLPPGTEAFFGQGTRLTVV.

The V gene is TRBV7-8, the J gene TRBJ2-5, with TRBD2 matching over 8 bases. Germline loops: CDR1 SGHVS, CDR2 FQNEAQ. This CDR3 has 14 amino acids. Unmatched junction bases numbered 9, after V lost 8 bases and J lost 4 bases. The CDR3 region is CASAVSREGETQYF. CDR3 sequence (DNA): TGTGCCAGCGCAGTAAGCCGGGAGGGAGAGACCCAGTACTTC.

This chain uses TRBV4-3 with TRBJ1-4, with TRBD1 identical over 7 bases. V lost 0 bases and J lost 8; bases outside the gene matches: 3. The CDR3 has 14 residues. The germline V gene has CDR1 LGHNA and CDR2 YSLEER. The CDR3 is CASSQETGTEKLFF. Written as DNA, the CDR3 is TGCGCCAGCAGCCAAGAGACAGGGACGGAAAAACTGTTTTTT.

V gene TRBV18 combines with J gene TRBJ1-3, with unresolved D. Trimming removed 3 bases at V and 1 base at J, with 10 bases between. The CDR3 length is 15 residues. Germline-derived CDR1 and CDR2 are KGHSH and LQKENI. The CDR3 coding sequence is TGTGCCAGCTCACCTACAACCCCGTCTGGAAACACCATATATTTT. This gives the protein CASSPTTPSGNTIYF.

J is TRBJ1-2 and V is TRBV30, with 8 bases lining up with TRBD1. Germline V gene lookup returns CDR1 GTSNPN and CDR2 SVGIG (reference sequence). V was clipped by 3 bases and J by 0 bases; unmatched bases: 6. The CDR3 sequence is 15 residues long. In DNA form, the CDR3 reads TGTGCCTGGAGGGAAGACAGGGGTCCTAACTATGGCTACACCTTC. As protein: CAWREDRGPNYGYTF.

This clone came up a few times. The chain links TRBV18 to TRBJ2-7; D remains unclear. Germline V gene sequence: CDR1 KGHSH, CDR2 LQKENI. The CDR3 totals 11 residues. Trimming cost V 3 bases and J 3 bases, with 3 bases left between them. The CDR3 loop is CASSPRYEQYF. The CDR3 DNA is TGTGCCAGCTCACCGCGCTACGAGCAGTACTTC.

The V gene is TRBV28, the J gene TRBJ2-5, with TRBD2 matching 10 bases. The CDR3 contains 16 residues. Trimming at V came to 4 bases and at J to 3 bases, leaving 8 bases not matched to a gene. Germline assignment: CDR1 MDHEN and CDR2 SYDVKM. The CDR3 sequence: CASSSRVAGGEETQYF. The CDR3 DNA reads TGTGCCAGCAGTTCCCGAGTAGCGGGAGGCGAAGAGACCCAGTACTTC.

The chain joins TRBV29-1 to TRBJ1-2, with D possibly TRBD1 on 6 matching bases. This CDR3 is 11 amino acids long. Germline CDR1 SQVTM, CDR2 ANQGSEA. Trimming left V 4 bases short and J 5 bases short, with 8 bases between. CDR3 coding DNA: TGCAGCGTTGCAGGGGATTATGGCTACACCTTC. Amino acid sequence: CSVAGDYGYTF.

The J gene is TRBJ2-2, the V gene TRBV11-2, with no clear D. The CDR3 totals 15 residues. V was pared by 1 base and J by 2 bases, with 8 bases between. Germline V gene sequence: CDR1 SGHAT, CDR2 FQNNGV. CDR3: CASSLGVANTGELFF. The CDR3 nucleotides are TGTGCCAGCAGCTTAGGGGTAGCTAACACCGGGGAGCTGTTTTTT.

This chain uses TRBV30 with TRBJ1-3; tentatively, D is TRBD1 (6 bases). The CDR3 spans 16 residues. With 1 base removed from V and 0 bases from J, the gap between germline ends came to 13 bases. Germline lookup yields CDR1 GTSNPN and CDR2 SVGIG (reference sequence). The CDR3 DNA reads TGTGCCTGGAGTGCACAGGGTCTCCGCTCTGGAAACACCATATATTTT. Translated: CAWSAQGLRSGNTIYF.

The gene calls are TRBV28 and TRBJ2-2; 11 bases fit TRBD2. The CDR3 is made up of 17 amino acids. The germline CDR1 and CDR2 sequences are MDHEN and SYDVKM. V dropped 7 bases and J dropped 4; count of bases not matched to a gene: 11. CDR3 bases: TGTGCCAGCACCCTCCTAGCGGGAGGCCCTCCCACCGGGGAGCTGTTTTTT. Protein product: CASTLLAGGPPTGELFF.

The V and J genes are TRBV28 and TRBJ1-5; D not certain. Germline V CDR1 and CDR2: MDHEN, SYDVKM. The CDR3 has 13 residues. V was trimmed by 6 bases and J by 0 bases, leaving 6 bases between them. DNA for the CDR3: TGTGCCAGCAGGCGGGTTAGCAATCAGCCCCAGCATTTT. Translated, it gives CASRRVSNQPQHF.

This clone was counted a single time. This chain uses TRBV5-3 with TRBJ2-2; D not resolved. TRBV5-3 belongs to the ORF category, with a function that is uncertain. V shed 2 bases and J shed 4 bases, with 12 bases lying between them. The CDR3 is 15 amino acids. The CDR3 sequence: CARSFGKVITGELFF. CDR3 coding DNA: TGTGCCAGAAGCTTCGGTAAAGTTATCACCGGGGAGCTGTTTTTT.

The CDR3 DNA follows: TGTGCCAGCAGTCCGTCGGGGGTAGGGCAGCCCCAGCATTTT. It yields the protein CASSPSGVGQPQHF. The V call is TRBV6-5, the J call TRBJ1-5; possibly TRBD1 for D (5 bases). Germline CDR1 reads MNHEY; CDR2 reads SVGAGI. The V and J ends lost 5 bases and 7 bases respectively, with 15 bases between them. The CDR3 loop spans 14 amino acids.

The chain recombines TRBV5-1 with TRBJ2-3; D is perhaps TRBD2 (6 bases). V was cut by 1 base and J by 2 bases, with 11 bases left in between. Germline-derived CDR1 and CDR2 are SGHRS and YFSETQ. The CDR3 totals 15 residues. The CDR3 loop is CASSLNSGITDTQYF. For the CDR3, the DNA is TGCGCCAGCAGCTTGAATAGCGGTATCACAGATACGCAGTATTTT.

The gene calls are TRBV5-1 and TRBJ2-3, with TRBD1 identical over 7 bases. CDR1 SGHRS and CDR2 YFSETQ come from the germline V gene. CDR3 length equals 16 residues. Trimming at V came to 4 bases and at J to 2 bases, leaving 10 bases not matched to a gene. CDR3 amino acids: CASSGNRGFYTDTQYF. Written as DNA, the CDR3 is TGCGCCAGCAGCGGAAACAGGGGATTCTACACAGATACGCAGTATTTT.

V is TRBV29-1 and J is TRBJ2-3; 9 bases map to TRBD2. The CDR3 has 15 amino acids. Germline V gives CDR1 SQVTM, CDR2 ANQGSEA. Unmatched junction bases numbered 9, after V lost 6 bases and J lost 2 bases. CDR3 residues: CSVEFRLAVTDTQYF. CDR3 coding DNA: TGCAGCGTCGAATTTCGACTAGCGGTCACAGATACGCAGTATTTT.

The chain combines TRBV14 with TRBJ2-5, with D tentatively TRBD2 (5 bases). Trimming pared 3 bases from V and 4 bases from J, leaving 15 bases between. Germline CDR1 reads SGHDN; CDR2 reads FVKESK. The CDR3 consists of 15 residues. In DNA form, the CDR3 reads TGTGCCAGCAGCCAGGCCGGGGTGCCCGGAGAGACCCAGTACTTC. Its protein product is CASSQAGVPGETQYF.

The V gene is TRBV7-3, the J gene TRBJ2-3; D is perhaps TRBD1 (6 bases). Germline V CDR1 and CDR2: SGHTA, FQGTGA. Trimming took 0 bases from V and 2 from J, leaving 18 bases between them. The CDR3 totals 18 residues. This CDR3 reads CASSLTLGPGVATDTQYF. In nucleotides, the CDR3 is TGTGCCAGCAGCTTAACGTTGGGCCCAGGGGTGGCCACAGATACGCAGTATTTT.

This chain uses TRBV4-1 with TRBJ2-2; 8 nucleotides line up with TRBD1. The germline gives CDR1 MGHRA, CDR2 YSYEKL. The CDR3 covers 17 residues. Trimming took 1 base from V and 1 from J; bases not matched to a gene: 5. The CDR3 loop is CASSQAGGTGNTGELFF. CDR3 coding DNA: TGCGCCAGCAGCCAAGCCGGTGGGACAGGGAACACCGGGGAGCTGTTTTTT.